Presented here are 19 T cell receptor beta chains from one specimen sequenced in a study of beta chain features in type 1 diabetes. General study findings and limits: For Type 1 diabetes patients, all four CD4+ subsets carried TCRB CDR3s that were moderately but significantly shorter.

These receptors have no identified antigens. Of the isolated RNA, all was reverse transcribed, and so the sequenced material was expressed TCRB transcripts. Only in-frame clones appear in the TCRdb table, and some are missing; sequencing was by immunoSEQ multiplex PCR. The sample holds around 650,000 clones, 9.5% to 15% seen once. Specimen: naive CD4+ T cells from blood. Receptors originate from a man aged 25 to 40 with type 1 diabetes.

The sample holds a few counts of this clone. The rearrangement joins TRBV6-5 to TRBJ2-7; TRBD2 is a possible D gene (6 bases). The V gene's germline CDR1 is MNHEY and CDR2 SVGAGI. The CDR3 is made up of 15 amino acids. V was trimmed by 0 bases and J by 2 bases, leaving 11 bases between them. CDR3 nucleotide sequence: TGTGCCAGCAGTTACTCCCGCGGGGCAACCTACGAGCAGTACTTC. It encodes CASSYSRGATYEQYF.

The chain joins TRBV4-3 to TRBJ1-4, with D maybe TRBD1 (5 bases). The germline V gene encodes CDR1 LGHNA and CDR2 YSLEER. This CDR3 region has 14 residues. The V and J ends lost 0 bases and 10 bases respectively, with 12 bases between them. The CDR3 DNA reads TGCGCCAGCAGCCAAGATCGCAGGGAAGGAAAACTGTTTTTT. This translates into CASSQDRREGKLFF.

This clone was observed at least ten times. Additional DNA sequences in this sample encode the identical CDR3. The chain recombines TRBV18 with TRBJ2-7; TRBD1 agrees at 11 bases. Germline assignment: CDR1 KGHSH and CDR2 LQKENI. J gave up 4 bases and V 2 bases, and 1 base lay outside the gene matches. The CDR3 contains 14 residues. In nucleotides, the CDR3 is TGTGCCAGCTCACCAGGGACAGGGGGGTACGAGCAGTACTTC. Protein product: CASSPGTGGYEQYF.

This clone has just a few counts. The V and J genes are TRBV14 and TRBJ2-5, with D possibly called TRBD1 or TRBD2 (6 bases each). This CDR3 has 15 residues. V was shortened by 5 bases and J by 2 bases, with 15 bases between the two germline ends. Germline CDR1 reads SGHDN; CDR2 reads FVKESK. The CDR3 DNA reads TGTGCCAGCAGCACTATCGAAGGGGGGCAAGAGACCCAGTACTTC. Amino acid sequence: CASSTIEGGQETQYF.

This clone was observed a handful of times. J is TRBJ1-4 and V is TRBV14; unclear D gene. The CDR3 is 13 residues long. Trimming pared 5 bases from V and 3 bases from J, leaving 7 bases between. Germline values: CDR1 SGHDN, CDR2 FVKESK. In nucleotides, the CDR3 is TGTGCCAGCAGCAGGGCACCTAATGAAAAACTGTTTTTT. This codes for CASSRAPNEKLFF.

This CDR3 reads CASSETTDTDTQYF. The CDR3, as DNA: TGTGCCAGCAGCGAAACGACAGACACAGATACGCAGTATTTT. The chain uses TRBV7-2 and TRBJ2-3; the D gene is possibly TRBD1 (5 bases). Between the trimmed V and J ends, which lost 5 bases and 2 bases, there was a span of 11 bases. The CDR3 length is 14 residues. Germline CDR1 and CDR2: SGHTA and FQGNSA.

The CDR3 nucleotides are TGTGCCAGCAGCTTAAGGGTTAGCATAAATGAGCAGTTCTTC. Its translation: CASSLRVSINEQFF. V and J are TRBV7-2 and TRBJ2-1, with no clear D. CDR1 SGHTA and CDR2 FQGNSA come from the germline V gene. CDR3 size: 14 residues. Trimming removed 2 bases at V and 7 bases at J, with 12 bases between.

The CDR3 bases are TGTGCCAGCAGCTTAGGGGCTAGCGGGGGGGCCCGCGCAGATACGCAGTATTTT. It specifies CASSLGASGGARADTQYF. The chain recombines TRBV4-2 with TRBJ2-3; 12 nucleotides match TRBD2. Germline V gene data show CDR1 as LGHNA and CDR2 as YNFKEQ. CDR3 size: 18 residues. Trimming at V came to 5 bases and at J to 4 bases, leaving 13 bases not matched to a gene.

The gene calls are TRBV10-3 and TRBJ2-3; 8 bases are a match to TRBD1. Germline-derived CDR1 and CDR2 are ENHRY and SYGVKD. Trimming at V came to 4 bases and at J to 6 bases, leaving 9 bases not matched to a gene. This CDR3 is built from 15 residues. Here the CDR3 reads CAISARTGIQDTQYF. The CDR3 DNA follows: TGTGCCATCAGTGCTAGGACAGGGATTCAGGATACGCAGTATTTT.

The chain recombines TRBV27 with TRBJ2-1, with D maybe TRBD1 (5 bases). Trimming removed 8 bases from V and 7 bases from J, with 15 bases in between. The germline V gene has CDR1 MNHEY and CDR2 SMNVEV (reference sequence). This CDR3 has 13 amino acids. The CDR3 here is CASSDWGLNEQFF. CDR3 in DNA: TGTGCCAGCTCAGACTGGGGCTTGAATGAGCAGTTCTTC.

This chain joins TRBV7-9 and TRBJ1-4, with a tentative D call TRBD1 (6 bases). The CDR3 is 14 residues long. Trimming removed 8 bases from V and 12 bases from J, with 22 bases in between. CDR1 is SEHNR, CDR2 FQNEAQ, per germline (reference sequence). The CDR3 region has the DNA TGTGCCAGCGAACGACTGGGGCGGACAGCGGAACTGTTTTTT. Translating gives CASERLGRTAELFF.

The V and J genes are TRBV6-6 and TRBJ1-1; D might be TRBD1 (6 bases). Germline V gene data show CDR1 as MNHNY and CDR2 as SVGAGI (reference sequence). V was shortened by 6 bases and J by 1 base, with 18 bases between the two germline ends. CDR3 length: 16 amino acids. The CDR3 spells CASSRGQTATNTEAFF. CDR3 bases: TGTGCCAGCAGCCGAGGACAGACAGCGACGAACACTGAAGCTTTCTTT.

This clone was seen a few times. V and J are TRBV7-2 and TRBJ1-6; D is undetermined. Trimming stripped 2 bases from V and 7 bases from J, with 12 bases between. The CDR3 has 15 amino acids. The germline CDR1 and CDR2 sequences are SGHTA and FQGNSA. The CDR3 nucleotides are TGTGCCAGCAGCTTACAAGAGGGTTGGAATTCACCCCTCCACTTT. Amino acid sequence: CASSLQEGWNSPLHF. Together with reference TRBV7-2 and TRBJ1-6, the CDR3 gives the full variable domain: GAGVSQSPSNKVTEKGKDVELRCDPISGHTALYWYRQSLGQGLEFLIYFQGNSAPDKSGLPSDRFSAERTGGSVSTLTIQRTQQEDSAVYLCASSLQEGWNSPLHFGNGTRLTVT.

This clone was found a few times. The J gene is TRBJ1-5, the V gene TRBV6-5; D gene ambiguous. V was cut by 5 bases and J by 7 bases, with 12 bases left in between. CDR3 length: 13 amino acids. Germline CDR1 reads MNHEY; CDR2 reads SVGAGI. The CDR3 here is CASSLLTGQPQHF. DNA for the CDR3: TGTGCCAGCAGTCTACTCACGGGGCAGCCCCAGCATTTT.

The V gene is TRBV27, the J gene TRBJ1-5; the match to TRBD1 covers 7 bases. The ends lost 4 bases at V and 6 bases at J; junction bases unmatched: 6. The CDR3 extends over 14 amino acids. Germline V gene sequence: CDR1 MNHEY, CDR2 SMNVEV (reference sequence). This chain's CDR3 is CASSWQGGTQPQHF. CDR3 nucleotide sequence: TGTGCCAGCAGTTGGCAGGGGGGGACTCAGCCCCAGCATTTT.

The table lists this clone with a few counts. This chain uses TRBV28 with TRBJ2-7, with 7 bases matching TRBD1. The CDR3 contains 16 residues. Germline V CDR1 and CDR2: MDHEN, SYDVKM. Unmatched junction bases numbered 7, after V lost 2 bases and J lost 0 bases. This chain's CDR3 is CASSLEASGGSYEQYF. The CDR3 DNA sequence: TGTGCCAGCAGTTTAGAGGCGTCAGGGGGCTCCTACGAGCAGTACTTC.

J is TRBJ2-7 and V is TRBV14, with D possibly TRBD2 on 6 matching bases. Germline V gene lookup returns CDR1 SGHDN and CDR2 FVKESK. The CDR3 length is 13 residues. V lost 5 bases, J lost 6 bases, and 14 bases lay in between. CDR3 bases: TGTGCCAGCAGCAGGACGGGGGAAGGCGAGCAGTACTTC. Translating gives CASSRTGEGEQYF. Together with reference TRBV14 and TRBJ2-7, the CDR3 gives the full variable domain: EAGVTQFPSHSVIEKGQTVTLRCDPISGHDNLYWYRRVMGKEIKFLLHFVKESKQDESGMPNNRFLAERTGGTYSTLKVQPAELEDSGVYFCASSRTGEGEQYFGPGTRLTVT.

For the CDR3, the DNA is TGTGCCAGCAGTTACTCGGGACTTTCGGACATGAATACGCAGTATTTT. This translates into CASSYSGLSDMNTQYF. The chain couples TRBV6-5 to TRBJ2-3, with D tentatively TRBD2 (6 bases). Germline V lookup: CDR1 MNHEY, CDR2 SVGAGI. CDR3 size: 16 residues. V lost 0 bases to trimming and J lost 7 bases, with 17 bases between them.

The CDR3 here is CASTLRQMEDTQYF. As DNA, the CDR3 is TGTGCCAGCACTCTACGGCAAATGGAGGATACGCAGTATTTT. The chain is built from TRBV4-2 and TRBJ2-3; D gene unclear. Germline V gene lookup returns CDR1 LGHNA and CDR2 YNFKEQ. This CDR3 contains 14 residues. The V end lost 7 bases, the J end lost 6 bases, and 17 bases lay between the germline ends.